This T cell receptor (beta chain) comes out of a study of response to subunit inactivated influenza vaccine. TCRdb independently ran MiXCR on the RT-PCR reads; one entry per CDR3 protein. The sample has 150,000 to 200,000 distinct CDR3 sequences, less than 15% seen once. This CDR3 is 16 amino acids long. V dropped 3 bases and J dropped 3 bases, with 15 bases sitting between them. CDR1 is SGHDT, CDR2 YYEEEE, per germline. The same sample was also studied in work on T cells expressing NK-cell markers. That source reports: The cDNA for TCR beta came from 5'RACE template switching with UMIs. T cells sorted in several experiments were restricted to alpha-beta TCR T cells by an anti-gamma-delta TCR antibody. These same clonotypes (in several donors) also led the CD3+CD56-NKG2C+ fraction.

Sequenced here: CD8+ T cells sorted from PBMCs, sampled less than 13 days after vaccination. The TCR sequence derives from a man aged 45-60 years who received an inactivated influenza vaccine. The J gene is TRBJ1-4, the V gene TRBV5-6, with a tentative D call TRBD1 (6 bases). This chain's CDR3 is CASSSTTGASNEKLFF. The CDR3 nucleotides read TGTGCCAGCAGCTCAACGACGGGGGCATCTAATGAAAAACTGTTTTTT.